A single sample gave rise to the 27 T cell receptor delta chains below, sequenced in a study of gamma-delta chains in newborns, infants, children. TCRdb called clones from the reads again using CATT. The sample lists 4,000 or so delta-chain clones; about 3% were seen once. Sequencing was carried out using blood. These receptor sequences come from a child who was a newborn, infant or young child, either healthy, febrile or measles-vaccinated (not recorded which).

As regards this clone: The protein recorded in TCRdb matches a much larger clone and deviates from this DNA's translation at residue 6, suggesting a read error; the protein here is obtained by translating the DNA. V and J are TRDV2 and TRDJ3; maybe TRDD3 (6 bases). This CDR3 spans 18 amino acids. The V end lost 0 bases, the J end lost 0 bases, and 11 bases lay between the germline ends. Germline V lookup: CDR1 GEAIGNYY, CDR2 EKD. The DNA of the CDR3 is TGTGCCTGTGACACCTTCTGGGGAGGCTCCTGGGACACCCGACAGATGTTTTTC. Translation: CACDTFWGGSWDTRQMFF.

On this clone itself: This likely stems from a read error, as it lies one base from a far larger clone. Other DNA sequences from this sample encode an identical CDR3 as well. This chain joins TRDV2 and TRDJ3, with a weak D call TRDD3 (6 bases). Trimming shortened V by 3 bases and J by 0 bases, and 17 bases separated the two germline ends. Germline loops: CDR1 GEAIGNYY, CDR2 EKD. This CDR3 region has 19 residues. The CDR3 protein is CACDRLGDRSSWDTRQMFF. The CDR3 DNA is TGTGCCTGTGACCGACTGGGTGATAGGAGCTCCTGGGACACCCGACAGATGTTTTTC.

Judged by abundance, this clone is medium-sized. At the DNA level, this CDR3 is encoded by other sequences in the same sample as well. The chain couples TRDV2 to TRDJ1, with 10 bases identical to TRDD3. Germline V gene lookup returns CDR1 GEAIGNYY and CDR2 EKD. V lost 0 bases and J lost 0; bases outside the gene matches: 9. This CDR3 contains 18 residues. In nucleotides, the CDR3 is TGTGCCTGTGACACCGCCTGGGGGATAGACCGGTACACCGATAAACTCATCTTT. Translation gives CACDTAWGIDRYTDKLIF.

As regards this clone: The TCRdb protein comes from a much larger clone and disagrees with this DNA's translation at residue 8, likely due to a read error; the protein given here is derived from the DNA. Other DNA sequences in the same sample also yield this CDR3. The CDR3 DNA follows: TGTGCCTGTGACACTGGGGGATCCGGAACCTGGGACACCCGACAGATGTTTTTC. It translates to CACDTGGSGTWDTRQMFF. The chain is built from TRDV2 and TRDJ3, with 8 bases aligning to TRDD3. Germline V gives CDR1 GEAIGNYY, CDR2 EKD. The J segment lost 2 bases and the V segment lost 1 base, leaving 6 bases of the junction unmatched. The CDR3 totals 18 residues.

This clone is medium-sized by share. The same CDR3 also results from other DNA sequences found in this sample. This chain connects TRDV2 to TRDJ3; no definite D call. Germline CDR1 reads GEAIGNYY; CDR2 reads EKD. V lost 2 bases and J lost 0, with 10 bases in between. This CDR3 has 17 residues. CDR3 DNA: TGTGCCTGTGACAGTACGGAAAGCTCCTGGGACACCCGACAGATGTTTTTC. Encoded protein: CACDSTESSWDTRQMFF.

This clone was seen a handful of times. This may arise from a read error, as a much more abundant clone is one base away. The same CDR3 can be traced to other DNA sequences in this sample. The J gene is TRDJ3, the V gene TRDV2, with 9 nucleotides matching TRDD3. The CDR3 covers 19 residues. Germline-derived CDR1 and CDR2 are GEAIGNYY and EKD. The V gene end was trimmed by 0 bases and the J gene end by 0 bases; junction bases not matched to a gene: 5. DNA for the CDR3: TGTGCCTGTGACACCGCCGGGGGATACCCCTCCTGGGACACCCGACAGATGTTTTTC. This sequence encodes CACDTAGGYPSWDTRQMFF.

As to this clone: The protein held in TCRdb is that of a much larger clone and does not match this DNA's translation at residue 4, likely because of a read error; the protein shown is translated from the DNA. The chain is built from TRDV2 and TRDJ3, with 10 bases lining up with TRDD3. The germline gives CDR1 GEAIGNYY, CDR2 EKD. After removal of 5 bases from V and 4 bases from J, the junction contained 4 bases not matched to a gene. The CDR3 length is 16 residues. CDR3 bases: TGTGCCTGTGGCGTACTGGGGGATTGGGACACCCGACAGATGTTTTTC. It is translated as CACGVLGDWDTRQMFF.

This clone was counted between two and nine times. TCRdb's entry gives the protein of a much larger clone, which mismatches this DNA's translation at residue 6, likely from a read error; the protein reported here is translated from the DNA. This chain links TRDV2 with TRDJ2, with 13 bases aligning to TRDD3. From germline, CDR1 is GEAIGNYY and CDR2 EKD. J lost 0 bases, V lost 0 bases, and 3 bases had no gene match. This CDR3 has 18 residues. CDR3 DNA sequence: TGTGCCTGTGACACCGCACTGGGGGATACGACTTTGACAGCACAACTCTTCTTT. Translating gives CACDTALGDTTLTAQLFF.

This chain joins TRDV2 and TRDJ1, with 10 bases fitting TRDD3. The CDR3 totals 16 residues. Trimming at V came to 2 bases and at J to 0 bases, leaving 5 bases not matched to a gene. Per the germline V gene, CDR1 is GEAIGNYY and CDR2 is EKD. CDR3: CACDILGDWDTDKLIF. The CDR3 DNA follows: TGTGCCTGTGACATACTGGGGGATTGGGACACCGATAAACTCATCTTT.

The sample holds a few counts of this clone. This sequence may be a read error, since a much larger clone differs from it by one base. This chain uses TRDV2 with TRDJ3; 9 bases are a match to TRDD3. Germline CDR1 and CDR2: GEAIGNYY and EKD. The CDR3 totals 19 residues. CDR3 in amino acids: CACDTWGIKSSRDTRQMFF. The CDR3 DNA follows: TGTGCCTGTGACACCTGGGGGATAAAAAGCTCCCGGGACACCCGACAGATGTTTTTC.

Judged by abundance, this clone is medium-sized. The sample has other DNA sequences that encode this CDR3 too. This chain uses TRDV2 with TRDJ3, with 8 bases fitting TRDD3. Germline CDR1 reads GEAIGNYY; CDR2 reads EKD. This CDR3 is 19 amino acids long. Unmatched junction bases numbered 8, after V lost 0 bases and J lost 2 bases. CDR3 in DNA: TGTGCCTGTGACACCGTACTGGGGGCCGAGGCCTGGGACACCCGACAGATGTTTTTC. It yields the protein CACDTVLGAEAWDTRQMFF.

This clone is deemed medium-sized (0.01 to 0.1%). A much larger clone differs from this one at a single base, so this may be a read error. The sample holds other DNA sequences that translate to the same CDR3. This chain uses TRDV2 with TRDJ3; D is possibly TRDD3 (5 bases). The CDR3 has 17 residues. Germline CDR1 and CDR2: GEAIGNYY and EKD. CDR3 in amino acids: CACDVLLHPWDTRQMFF. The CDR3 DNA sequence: TGTGCCTGTGACGTACTCCTGCATCCCTGGGACACCCGACAGATGTTCTTC.

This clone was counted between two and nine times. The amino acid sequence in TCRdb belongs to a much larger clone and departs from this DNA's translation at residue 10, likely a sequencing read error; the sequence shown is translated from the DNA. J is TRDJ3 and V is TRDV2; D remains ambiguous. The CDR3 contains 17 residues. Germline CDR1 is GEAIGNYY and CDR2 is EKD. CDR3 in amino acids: CACDTADPSRDTRQMFF. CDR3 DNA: TGTGCCTGTGACACCGCTGACCCCTCCCGGGACACCCGACAGATGTTTTTC.

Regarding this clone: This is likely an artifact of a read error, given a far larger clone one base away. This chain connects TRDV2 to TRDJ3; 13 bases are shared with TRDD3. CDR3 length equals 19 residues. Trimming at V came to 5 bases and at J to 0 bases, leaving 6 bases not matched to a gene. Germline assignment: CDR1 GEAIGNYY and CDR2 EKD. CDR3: CACGILGDTSSWDTRQMFF. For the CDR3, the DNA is TGTGCCTGTGGCATACTGGGGGATACGAGCTCCTGGGACACCCGACAGATGTTTTTC.

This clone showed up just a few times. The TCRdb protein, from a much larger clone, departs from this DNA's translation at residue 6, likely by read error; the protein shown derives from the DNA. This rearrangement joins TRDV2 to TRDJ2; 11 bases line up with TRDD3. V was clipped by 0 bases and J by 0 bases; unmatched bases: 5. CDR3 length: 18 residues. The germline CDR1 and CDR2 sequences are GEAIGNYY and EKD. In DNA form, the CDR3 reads TGTGCCTGTGACACCGCGAGTGGGGGATACGCTTTGACAGCACAACTCTTCTTT. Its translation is CACDTASGGYALTAQLFF.

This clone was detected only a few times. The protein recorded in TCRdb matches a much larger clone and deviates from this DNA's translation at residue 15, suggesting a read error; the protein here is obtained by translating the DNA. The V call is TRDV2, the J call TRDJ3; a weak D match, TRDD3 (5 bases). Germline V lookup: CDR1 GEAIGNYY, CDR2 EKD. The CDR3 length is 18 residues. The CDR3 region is CACDTAWDVSWDTRRMFF. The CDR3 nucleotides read TGTGCCTGTGACACCGCGTGGGACGTCTCCTGGGACACCCGACGGATGTTTTTC.

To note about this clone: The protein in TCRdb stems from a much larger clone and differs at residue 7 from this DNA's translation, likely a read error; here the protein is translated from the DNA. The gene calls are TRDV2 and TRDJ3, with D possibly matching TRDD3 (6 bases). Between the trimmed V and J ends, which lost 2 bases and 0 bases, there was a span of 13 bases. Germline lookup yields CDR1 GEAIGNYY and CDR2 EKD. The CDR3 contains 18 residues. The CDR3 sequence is CACDILWDSSWDTRQMFF. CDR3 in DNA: TGTGCCTGTGACATACTGTGGGATAGCTCCTGGGACACCCGACAGATGTTTTTC.

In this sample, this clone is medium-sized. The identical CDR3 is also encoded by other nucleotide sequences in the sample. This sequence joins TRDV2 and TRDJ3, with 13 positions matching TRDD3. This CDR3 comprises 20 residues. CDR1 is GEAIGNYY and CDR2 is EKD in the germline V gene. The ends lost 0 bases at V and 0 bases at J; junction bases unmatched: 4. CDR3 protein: CACDTYWGIRSSWDTRQMFF. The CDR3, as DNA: TGTGCCTGTGACACCTACTGGGGGATACGTTCCTCCTGGGACACCCGACAGATGTTTTTC.

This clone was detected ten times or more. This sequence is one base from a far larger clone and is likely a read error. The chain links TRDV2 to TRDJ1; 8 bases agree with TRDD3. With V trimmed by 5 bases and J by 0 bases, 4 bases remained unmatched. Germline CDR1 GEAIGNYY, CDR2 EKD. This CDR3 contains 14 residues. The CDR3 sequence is CACGVLGDTDKLIF. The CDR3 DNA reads TGTGCCTGTGGCGTACTGGGGGACACCGATAAACTCATCTTT.

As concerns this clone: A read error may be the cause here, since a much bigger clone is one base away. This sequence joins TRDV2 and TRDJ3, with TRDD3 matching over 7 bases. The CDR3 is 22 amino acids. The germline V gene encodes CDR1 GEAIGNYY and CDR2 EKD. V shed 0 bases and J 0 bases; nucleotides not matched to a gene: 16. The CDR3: CACDTSPYRGIPSSWDTRQMFF. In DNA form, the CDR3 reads TGTGCCTGTGACACCTCCCCGTACCGGGGGATCCCCAGCTCCTGGGACACCCGACAGATGTTTTTC.

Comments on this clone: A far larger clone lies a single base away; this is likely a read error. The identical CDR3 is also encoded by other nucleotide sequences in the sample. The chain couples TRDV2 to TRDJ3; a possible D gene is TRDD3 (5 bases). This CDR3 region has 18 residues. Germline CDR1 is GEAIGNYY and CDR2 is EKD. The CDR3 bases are TGTGCTTGTGACAACGTTGAGCTGGGTTCCTGGGACACCCGACAGATGTTTTTC. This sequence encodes CACDNVELGSWDTRQMFF.

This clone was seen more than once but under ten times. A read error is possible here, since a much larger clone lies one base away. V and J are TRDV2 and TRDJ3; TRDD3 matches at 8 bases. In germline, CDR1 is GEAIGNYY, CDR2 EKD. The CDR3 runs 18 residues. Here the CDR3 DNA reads TGTGCCTGTGACACGGGATACGCTTCCTCCCGGGACACCCGACAGATGTTTTTC. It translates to CACDTGYASSRDTRQMFF.

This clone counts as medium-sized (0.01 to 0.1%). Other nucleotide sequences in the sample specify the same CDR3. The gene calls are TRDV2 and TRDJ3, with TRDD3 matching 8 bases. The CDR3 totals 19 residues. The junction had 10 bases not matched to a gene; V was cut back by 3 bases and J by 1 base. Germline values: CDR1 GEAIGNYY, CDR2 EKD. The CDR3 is CACDPATGDTSWDTRQMFF. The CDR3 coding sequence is TGTGCCTGTGACCCCGCTACTGGGGATACTTCCTGGGACACCCGACAGATGTTTTTC.

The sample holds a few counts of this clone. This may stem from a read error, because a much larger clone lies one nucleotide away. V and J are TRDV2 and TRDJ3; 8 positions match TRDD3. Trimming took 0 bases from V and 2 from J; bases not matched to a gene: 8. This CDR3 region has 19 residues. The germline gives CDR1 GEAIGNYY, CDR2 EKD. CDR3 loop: CACDTSYWGPPWDTRQMFF. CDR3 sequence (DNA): TGTGCCTGTGACACCTCGTACTGGGGGCCGCCCTGGGACACCCGACAGATGTTTTTC.

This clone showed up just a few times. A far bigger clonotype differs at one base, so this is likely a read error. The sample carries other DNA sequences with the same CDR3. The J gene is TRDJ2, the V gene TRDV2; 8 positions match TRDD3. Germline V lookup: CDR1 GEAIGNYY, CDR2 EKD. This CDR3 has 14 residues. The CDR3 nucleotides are TGTGCCTGTGATACTGGGGGTCAAACAGCACAACTCTTTTTT. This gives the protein CACDTGGQTAQLFF.

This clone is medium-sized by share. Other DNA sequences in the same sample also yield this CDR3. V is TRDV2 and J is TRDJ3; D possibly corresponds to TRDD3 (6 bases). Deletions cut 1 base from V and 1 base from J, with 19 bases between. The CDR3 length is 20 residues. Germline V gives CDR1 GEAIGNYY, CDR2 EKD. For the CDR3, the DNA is TGTGCCTGTGACACTGGGGGGTCCGGCGGTCCATCCTGGGACACCCGACAGATGTTTTTC. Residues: CACDTGGSGGPSWDTRQMFF.

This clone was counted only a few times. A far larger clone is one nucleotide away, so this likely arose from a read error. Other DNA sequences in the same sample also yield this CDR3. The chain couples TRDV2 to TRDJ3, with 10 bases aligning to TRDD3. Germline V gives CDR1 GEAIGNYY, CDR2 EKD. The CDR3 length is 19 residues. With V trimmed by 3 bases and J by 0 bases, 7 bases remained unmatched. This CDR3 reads CACDAVLGDSSWDTRQMFF. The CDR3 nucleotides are TGTGCCTGTGACGCCGTTCTGGGGGATAGCTCCTGGGACACCCGACAGATGTTTTTC.